The present TCR beta chain was sequenced within a study of blood T cell repertoires in COVID-19. V shed 5 bases and J shed 0 bases, with 8 bases lying between them. The CDR3 sequence is 13 residues long. The germline gives CDR1 GTSNPN, CDR2 SVGIG (reference sequence). Produced via immunoSEQ multiplex PCR; TCRdb's table is partial and in-frame only. Found here are hundreds of thousands of clones, about 90% of them singletons; the top ten hold 2.5% to 3%. The chain recombines TRBV30 with TRBJ1-3; D might be TRBD1 (5 bases). The sequencing sample was made of PBMCs or T cells enriched from blood (not recorded which). The TCR was taken from a woman in her 30s who had recovered from COVID-19. As DNA, the CDR3 is TGTGCCTGGGGGACTCCCTCTGGAAACACCATATATTTT. Protein sequence: CAWGTPSGNTIYF. The full variable domain, with the rest looked up from reference TRBV30 and TRBJ1-3, is SQTIHQWPATLVQPVGSPLSLECTVEGTSNPNLYWYRQAAGRGLQLLFYSVGIGQISSEVPQNLSASRPQDRQFILSSKKLLLSDSGFYLCAWGTPSGNTIYFGEGSWLTVV.